One TCR beta chain is described in this entry. What it binds is unknown. TCRdb itself ran the reads through MiXCR, one entry per CDR3 protein. Of approximately 350,000 distinct CDR3 sequences listed, just under 35% are singletons. This sample is part of a study of T cell repertoires in cytomegalovirus infection. Overall study context: Well-studied HLA-B-restricted CMV epitopes were used in the study alongside recently identified HLA-C-restricted ones. Carrying CMV and the relevant HLA type showed in public TCR beta signatures. Study conclusions and caveats: HLA-C-restricted CMV clonotypes gave the most frequent clonotype in two of eight donors. Summed frequency of public TCR beta families distinguished CMV carriers with the relevant HLA.

The junction had 6 bases not matched to a gene; V was cut back by 3 bases and J by 4 bases. The CDR3 consists of 15 residues. Germline V lookup: CDR1 SGHDT, CDR2 YYEEEE. This TCR was sampled from a human donor in good health (CMV status not recorded). Some clones in this sample may be carry-over from other donors' samples. The source material was cultured PBMCs, sampled from culture after CMV antigen stimulation. J is TRBJ2-5 and V is TRBV5-6, with 10 bases fitting TRBD2. CDR3 protein: CASSSLAGATETQYF. The CDR3, as DNA: TGTGCCAGCAGCTCCCTAGCGGGAGCGACAGAGACCCAGTACTTC.